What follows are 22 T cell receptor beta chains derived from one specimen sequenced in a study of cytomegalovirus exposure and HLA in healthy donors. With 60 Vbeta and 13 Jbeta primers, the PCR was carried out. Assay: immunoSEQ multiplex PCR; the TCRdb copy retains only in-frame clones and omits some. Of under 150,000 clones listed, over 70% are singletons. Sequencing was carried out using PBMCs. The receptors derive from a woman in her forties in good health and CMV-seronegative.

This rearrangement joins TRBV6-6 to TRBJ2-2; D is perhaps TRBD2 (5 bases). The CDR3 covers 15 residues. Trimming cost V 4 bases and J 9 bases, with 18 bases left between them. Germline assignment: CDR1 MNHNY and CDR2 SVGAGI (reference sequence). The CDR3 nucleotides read TGTGCCAGCAGTTTACTCGCGGGCGCTATCCGGGAGCTGTTTTTT. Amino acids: CASSLLAGAIRELFF.

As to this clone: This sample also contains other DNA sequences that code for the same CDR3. CDR3 DNA: TGTGCCAGCAGTGACTCTAGCGGGGGTAGCACAGATACGCAGTATTTT. It codes for CASSDSSGGSTDTQYF. The rearrangement uses TRBV6-4 and TRBJ2-3, with TRBD2 matching over 9 bases. The germline V gene has CDR1 MRHNA and CDR2 SNTAGT. J was trimmed by 0 bases and V by 0 bases; bases with no gene match: 1. This CDR3 has 16 residues.

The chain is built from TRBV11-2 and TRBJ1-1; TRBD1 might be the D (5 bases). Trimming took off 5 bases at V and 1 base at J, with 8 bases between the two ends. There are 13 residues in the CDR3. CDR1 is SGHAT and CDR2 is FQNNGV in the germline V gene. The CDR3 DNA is TGTGCCAGCAGCCCGACAGCGAACACTGAAGCTTTCTTT. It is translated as CASSPTANTEAFF. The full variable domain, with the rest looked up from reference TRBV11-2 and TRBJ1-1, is EAGVAQSPRYKIIEKRQSVAFWCNPISGHATLYWYQQILGQGPKLLIQFQNNGVVDDSQLPKDRFSAERLKGVDSTLKIQPAKLEDSAVYLCASSPTANTEAFFGQGTRLTVV.

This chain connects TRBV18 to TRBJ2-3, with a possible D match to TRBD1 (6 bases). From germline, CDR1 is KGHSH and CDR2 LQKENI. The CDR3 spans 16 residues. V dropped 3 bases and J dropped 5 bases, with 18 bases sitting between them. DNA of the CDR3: TGTGCCAGCTCACCTAGGGCGGCAGGGGATGAAGATACGCAGTATTTT. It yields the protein CASSPRAAGDEDTQYF.

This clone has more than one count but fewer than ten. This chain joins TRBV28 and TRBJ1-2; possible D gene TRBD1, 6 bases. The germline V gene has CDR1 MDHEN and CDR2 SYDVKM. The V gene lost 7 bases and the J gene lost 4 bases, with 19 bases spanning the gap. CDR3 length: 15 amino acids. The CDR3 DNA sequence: TGTGCCAGCACCCCTAGGGGGAAAAATAGCTATGGCTACACCTTC. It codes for CASTPRGKNSYGYTF.

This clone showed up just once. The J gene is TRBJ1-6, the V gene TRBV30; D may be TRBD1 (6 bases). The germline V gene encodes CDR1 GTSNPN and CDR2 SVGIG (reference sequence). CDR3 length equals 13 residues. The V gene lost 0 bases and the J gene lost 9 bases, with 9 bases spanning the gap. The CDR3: CAWSVQGGSPLHF. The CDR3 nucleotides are TGTGCCTGGAGTGTACAGGGTGGTTCACCCCTCCACTTT.

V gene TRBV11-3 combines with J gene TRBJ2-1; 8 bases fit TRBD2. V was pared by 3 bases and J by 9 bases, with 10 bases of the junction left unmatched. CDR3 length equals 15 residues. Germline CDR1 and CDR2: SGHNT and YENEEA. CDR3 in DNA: TGTGCCAGCAGCTTGGCCTCCGGACTAGCTTTTGAGCAGTTCTTC. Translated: CASSLASGLAFEQFF.

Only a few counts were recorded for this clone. In nucleotides, the CDR3 is TGTGCCAGCTCACCAATCTGGGACAGGGAGAGTGGGACTGAAGCTTTCTTT. Translated, it gives CASSPIWDRESGTEAFF. This chain connects TRBV18 to TRBJ1-1, with 9 bases matching TRBD1. CDR3 size: 17 residues. The V gene's germline CDR1 is KGHSH and CDR2 LQKENI. V lost 2 bases and J lost 5; bases outside the gene matches: 12.

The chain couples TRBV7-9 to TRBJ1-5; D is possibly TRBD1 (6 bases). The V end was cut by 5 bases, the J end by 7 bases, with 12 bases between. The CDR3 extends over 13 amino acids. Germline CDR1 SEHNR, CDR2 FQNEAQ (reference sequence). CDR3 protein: CASSQGFMQPQHF. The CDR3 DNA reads TGTGCCAGCAGCCAGGGGTTCATGCAGCCCCAGCATTTT.

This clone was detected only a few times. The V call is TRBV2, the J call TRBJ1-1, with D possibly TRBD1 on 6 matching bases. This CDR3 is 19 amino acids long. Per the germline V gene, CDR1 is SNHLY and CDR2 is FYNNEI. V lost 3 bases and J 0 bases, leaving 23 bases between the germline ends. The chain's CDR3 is CASSESRGRVGTMNTEAFF. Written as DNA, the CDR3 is TGTGCCAGCAGTGAGAGTAGGGGGAGGGTGGGGACTATGAACACTGAAGCTTTCTTT.

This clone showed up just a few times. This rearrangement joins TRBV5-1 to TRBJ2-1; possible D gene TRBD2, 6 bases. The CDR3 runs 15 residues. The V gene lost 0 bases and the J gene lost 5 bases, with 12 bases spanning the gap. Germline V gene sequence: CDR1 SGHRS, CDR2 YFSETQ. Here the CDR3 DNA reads TGCGCCAGCAGCTTGGTGGGGGGAGGACACAATGAGCAGTTCTTC. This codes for CASSLVGGGHNEQFF.

Here the CDR3 DNA reads TGTGCCAGCAGTACCGAACAGGGGGCAAGGGGCTACACCTTC. Its protein is CASSTEQGARGYTF. This chain joins TRBV6-1 and TRBJ1-2, with 9 bases that match TRBD1. Germline loops: CDR1 MNHNS, CDR2 SASEGT. This CDR3 has 14 amino acids. Trimming removed 5 bases from V and 8 bases from J; junction bases left unmatched: 9.

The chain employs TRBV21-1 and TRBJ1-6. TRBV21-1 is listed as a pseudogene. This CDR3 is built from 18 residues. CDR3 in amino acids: CASSKFRVETSYNSPLHF. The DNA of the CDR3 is TGTGCCAGCAGCAAATTTCGAGTGGAGACCTCCTATAATTCACCCCTCCACTTT.

CDR3 in DNA: TGTGCCAGCAGCCCGTGGACTAGCGGGGTCACAGATACGCAGTATTTT. Translating gives CASSPWTSGVTDTQYF. The V and J genes are TRBV7-2 and TRBJ2-3, with 12 nucleotides matching TRBD2. CDR3 size: 16 residues. V lost 5 bases to trimming and J lost 2 bases; unmatched junction nucleotides: 5. Per the germline V gene, CDR1 is SGHTA and CDR2 is FQGNSA.

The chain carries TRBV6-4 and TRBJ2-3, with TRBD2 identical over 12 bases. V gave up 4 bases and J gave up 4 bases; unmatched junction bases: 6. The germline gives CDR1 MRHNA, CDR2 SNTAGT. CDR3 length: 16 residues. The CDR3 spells CASSAGLAGSADTQYF. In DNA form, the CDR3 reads TGTGCCAGCAGTGCCGGACTAGCGGGGTCAGCAGATACGCAGTATTTT.

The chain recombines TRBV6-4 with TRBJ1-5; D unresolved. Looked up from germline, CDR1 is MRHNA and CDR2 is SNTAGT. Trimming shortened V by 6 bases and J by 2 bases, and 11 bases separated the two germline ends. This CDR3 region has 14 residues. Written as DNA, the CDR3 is TGTGCCAGCAGCCTCACACCAGGCAATCAGCCCCAGCATTTT. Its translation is CASSLTPGNQPQHF.

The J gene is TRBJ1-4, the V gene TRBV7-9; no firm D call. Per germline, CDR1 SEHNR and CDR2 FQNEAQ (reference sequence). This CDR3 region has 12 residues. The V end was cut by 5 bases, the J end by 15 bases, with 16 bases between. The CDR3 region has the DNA TGTGCCAGCAGCCCGGGGTACGAGAAAGTGTTTTTT. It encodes CASSPGYEKVFF.

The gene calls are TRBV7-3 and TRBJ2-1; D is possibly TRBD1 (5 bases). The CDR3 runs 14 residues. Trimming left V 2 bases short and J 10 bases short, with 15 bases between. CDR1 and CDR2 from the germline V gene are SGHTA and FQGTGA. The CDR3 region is CASSLGGRAEEQFF. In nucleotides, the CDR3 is TGTGCCAGCAGCTTAGGTGGCAGGGCAGAGGAGCAGTTCTTC.

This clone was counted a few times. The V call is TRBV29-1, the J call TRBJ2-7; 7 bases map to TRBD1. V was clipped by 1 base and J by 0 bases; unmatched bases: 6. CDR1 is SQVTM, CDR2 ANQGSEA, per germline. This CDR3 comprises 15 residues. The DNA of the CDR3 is TGCAGCGTTGAAGCGGCGACAGGGAGCTCCTACGAGCAGTACTTC. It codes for CSVEAATGSSYEQYF.

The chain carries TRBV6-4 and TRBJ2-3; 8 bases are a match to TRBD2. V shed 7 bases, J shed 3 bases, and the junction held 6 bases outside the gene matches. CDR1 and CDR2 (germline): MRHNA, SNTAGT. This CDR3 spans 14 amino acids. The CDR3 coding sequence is TGTGCCAGCATTAGCGGGGAGAAGACAGATACGCAGTATTTT. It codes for CASISGEKTDTQYF.

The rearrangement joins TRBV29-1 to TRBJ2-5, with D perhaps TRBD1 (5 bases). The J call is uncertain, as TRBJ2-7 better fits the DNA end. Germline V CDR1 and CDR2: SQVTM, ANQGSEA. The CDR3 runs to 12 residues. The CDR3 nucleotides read TGCAGCGTTGAAGGCAGGGACTACGAGCAGTACTTC. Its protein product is CSVEGRDYEQYF.

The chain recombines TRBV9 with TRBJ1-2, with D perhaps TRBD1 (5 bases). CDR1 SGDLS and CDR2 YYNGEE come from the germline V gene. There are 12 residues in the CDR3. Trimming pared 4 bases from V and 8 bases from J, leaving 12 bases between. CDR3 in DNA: TGTGCCAGCAGCCACGACAGAATCGGCTACACCTTC. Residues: CASSHDRIGYTF.